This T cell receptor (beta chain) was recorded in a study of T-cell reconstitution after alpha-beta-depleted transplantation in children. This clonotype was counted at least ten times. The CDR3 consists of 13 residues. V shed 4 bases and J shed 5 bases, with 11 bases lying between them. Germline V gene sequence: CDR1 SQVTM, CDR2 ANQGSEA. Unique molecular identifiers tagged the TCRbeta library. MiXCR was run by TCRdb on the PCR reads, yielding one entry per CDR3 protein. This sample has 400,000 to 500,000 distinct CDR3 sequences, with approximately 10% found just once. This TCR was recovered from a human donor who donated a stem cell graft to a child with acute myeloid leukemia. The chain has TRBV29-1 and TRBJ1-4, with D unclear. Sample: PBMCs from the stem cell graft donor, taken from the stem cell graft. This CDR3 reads CSVARQQNEKLFF. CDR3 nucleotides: TGCAGCGTTGCTCGCCAGCAAAATGAAAAACTGTTTTTT.